The 9 T cell receptor beta chains presented below share a single source sample, sequenced in a study of cytomegalovirus exposure and HLA in healthy donors (dated by TCRdb to about 2017). Libraries were built with the immunoSEQ multiplex PCR assay. The multiplex PCR relied on a mix of 60 forward primers for TCR Vbeta segments and 13 reverse primers for TCR Jbeta segments. This is the immuneACCESS table as TCRdb keeps it, with only in-frame sequences that have V and J called. A part of the clones is gone; compared with another copy, unresolved V genes explain less than half, and the rest is unexplained. This sample lists around 100,000 clones; roughly 73% were detected once. Jointly, the top ten make up around 0.9% of the sample. Input material: PBMCs. The receptors shown here come from a woman in her thirties in good health and CMV-seronegative.

V gene TRBV4-2 combines with J gene TRBJ1-3, with 7 bases fitting TRBD1. V lost 0 bases, J lost 3 bases, and 2 bases stayed unmatched. Germline lookup yields CDR1 LGHNA and CDR2 YNFKEQ. The CDR3 consists of 15 residues. The CDR3 DNA is TGTGCCAGCAGCCAAGACGGACAGGTTGGAAACACCATATATTTT. Translated: CASSQDGQVGNTIYF.

The chain is built from TRBV6-5 and TRBJ2-1; 9 bases map to TRBD2. The V gene end was trimmed by 0 bases and the J gene end by 8 bases; junction bases not matched to a gene: 5. The CDR3 loop spans 15 amino acids. In germline, CDR1 is MNHEY, CDR2 SVGAGI. The CDR3 region is CASSYSLSGSYEQFF. In nucleotides, the CDR3 is TGTGCCAGCAGTTACTCGCTTAGCGGGAGTTATGAGCAGTTCTTC.

This clone came up once. The chain employs TRBV7-6 and TRBJ1-5; D gene unclear. The CDR3 has 12 residues. CDR1 SGHVS and CDR2 FNYEAQ come from the germline V gene. Between the trimmed V and J ends, which lost 5 bases and 4 bases, there was a span of 6 bases. CDR3 sequence: CASSLWNQPQHF. The CDR3 coding sequence is TGTGCCAGCAGCCTATGGAATCAGCCCCAGCATTTT.

This clone appeared once. The J gene is TRBJ2-1, the V gene TRBV4-1; 7 nucleotides line up with TRBD1. Trimming removed 5 bases from V and 16 bases from J; junction bases left unmatched: 11. This CDR3 has 12 residues. Germline values: CDR1 MGHRA, CDR2 YSYEKL. The CDR3 bases are TGCGCCAGCAGCTTAACCGGGACAGACATCTTCTTC. It specifies CASSLTGTDIFF.

This chain connects TRBV2 to TRBJ1-1; maybe TRBD1 (5 bases). The germline V and J ends were trimmed by 6 bases and 4 bases, with 12 bases remaining between them. Germline CDR1 SNHLY, CDR2 FYNNEI. This CDR3 contains 13 residues. The CDR3 nucleotides read TGTGCCAGCAGGGGGGGGGAGGGCACTGAAGCTTTCTTT. Amino acid sequence: CASRGGEGTEAFF.

The genes are TRBV25-1 and TRBJ2-3; 9 positions agree with TRBD1. The V and J ends lost 5 bases and 5 bases, in that order; junction bases with no gene match: 11. Germline CDR1 MGHDK, CDR2 SYGVNS. The CDR3 is made up of 16 amino acids. Here the CDR3 reads CASSRSGQGFGDTQYF. CDR3 DNA sequence: TGTGCCAGCAGTCGATCTGGACAGGGGTTTGGAGATACGCAGTATTTT.

The chain has TRBV30 and TRBJ1-1, with 7 bases aligning to TRBD1. With 1 base clipped from V and 2 bases from J, the junction kept 4 bases outside the gene matches. The CDR3 contains 14 residues. CDR1 and CDR2 from the germline V gene are GTSNPN and SVGIG (reference sequence). For the CDR3, the DNA is TGTGCCTGGAGTGGAGGGGACAGAAACACTGAAGCTTTCTTT. It is translated as CAWSGGDRNTEAFF. Based on the CDR3 plus reference TRBV30 and TRBJ1-1, the full variable domain is SQTIHQWPATLVQPVGSPLSLECTVEGTSNPNLYWYRQAAGRGLQLLFYSVGIGQISSEVPQNLSASRPQDRQFILSSKKLLLSDSGFYLCAWSGGDRNTEAFFGQGTRLTVV.

The V call is TRBV7-2, the J call TRBJ1-5, with a possible D match to TRBD1 (6 bases). This CDR3 region has 16 residues. Germline-derived CDR1 and CDR2 are SGHTA and FQGNSA. V was trimmed by 1 base and J by 4 bases, leaving 14 bases between them. CDR3 sequence: CASSLVVGQGNQPQHF. The CDR3 DNA is TGTGCCAGCAGCTTAGTGGTAGGGCAGGGGAATCAGCCCCAGCATTTT.

V gene TRBV27 combines with J gene TRBJ1-5; unclear D gene. From germline, CDR1 is MNHEY and CDR2 SMNVEV (reference sequence). The CDR3 covers 14 residues. V gave up 1 base and J gave up 5 bases, with 9 bases separating them. The CDR3 nucleotides are TGTGCCAGCAGTTTATTAAACACAGATCAGCCCCAGCATTTT. As protein: CASSLLNTDQPQHF.